Presented here are 24 T cell receptor beta chains from one specimen sequenced in a study of blood T cells in healthy people across ages. A second roughly 6 to 11 cycle PCR used barcoded and J-beta primers. TCRdb re-analysed the 5' RACE reads in MiXCR, keeping a single row per CDR3 protein. This table has approximately 800,000 distinct CDR3 sequences, about 62% appearing once. Source material: blood. The receptors derive from a man in his thirties or forties in good health.

The gene calls are TRBV7-2 and TRBJ2-3, with D unresolved. The germline gives CDR1 SGHTA, CDR2 FQGNSA. Trimming took 2 bases from V and 4 from J, leaving 7 bases between them. The CDR3 spans 13 residues. The CDR3 coding sequence is TGTGCCAGCAGCTTAAGGCTTCCAGATACGCAGTATTTT. It encodes CASSLRLPDTQYF.

This clonotype was seen only a few times. The chain recombines TRBV20-1 with TRBJ2-1; no firm D call. Per germline, CDR1 DFQATT and CDR2 SNEGSKA (reference sequence). V lost 5 bases and J 0 bases, leaving 8 bases between the germline ends. This CDR3 region has 13 residues. CDR3 sequence (DNA): TGCAGTGCTCGGGCCGTCTCCTACAATGAGCAGTTCTTC. Amino acid sequence: CSARAVSYNEQFF.

The rearrangement joins TRBV5-6 to TRBJ1-5; D possibly corresponds to TRBD1 (5 bases). From germline, CDR1 is SGHDT and CDR2 YYEEEE. The CDR3 runs 14 residues. V lost 3 bases to trimming and J lost 7 bases, with 14 bases between them. The CDR3 DNA reads TGTGCCAGCAGCTGGCGGGGGAGACGGCAGCCCCAGCATTTT. This sequence encodes CASSWRGRRQPQHF.

Turning to this clonotype: A junction end diverges from the germline sequence, so it may reflect a read error. The V gene is TRBV29-1, the J gene TRBJ2-3; TRBD2 aligns across 9 bases. Germline CDR1 SQVTM, CDR2 ANQGSEA. This CDR3 is 13 amino acids long. This CDR3 is CSNGLASTATQYF. The CDR3 nucleotides read TGCAGCAACGGACTAGCGAGTACAGCTACGCAGTATTTT.

This clonotype came up a few times. The chain joins TRBV12-3 or TRBV12-4 to TRBJ1-2, with a possible D match to TRBD1 (6 bases). The V end lost 5 bases, the J end lost 8 bases, and 12 bases lay between the germline ends. The CDR3 has 12 amino acids. In nucleotides, the CDR3 is TGTGCCAGCAGTATAGGGGGGAGCGGCTACACCTTC. This sequence encodes CASSIGGSGYTF.

Note on this clonotype: The junction departs from germline at one end; a sequencing error may be responsible. V usage is TRBV15 and J usage is TRBJ2-3; TRBD2 matches at 9 bases. The CDR3 loop spans 16 amino acids. Germline V gene lookup returns CDR1 LNHNV and CDR2 YYDKDF (reference sequence). The CDR3 coding sequence is TGTGCCACCAGCAGAGAATTAGCGGGAGCCACAGATGCGCAGTATTTT. It translates to CATSRELAGATDAQYF. Using reference TRBV15 and TRBJ2-3 for the parts outside the CDR3, the full variable domain is DAMVIQNPRYQVTQFGKPVTLSCSQTLNHNVMYWYQQKSSQAPKLLFHYYDKDFNNEADTPDNFQSRRPNTSFCFLDIRSPGLGDTAMYLCATSRELAGATDAQYFGPGTRLTVL.

This clonotype turned up a few times. The CDR3 region is CSARGPGGEQYF. The DNA for the CDR3 is TGCAGTGCTAGGGGCCCTGGCGGCGAGCAGTACTTC. The chain joins TRBV20-1 to TRBJ2-7; D ambiguous. Germline V gives CDR1 DFQATT, CDR2 SNEGSKA (reference sequence). With 3 bases removed from V and 6 bases from J, the gap between germline ends came to 12 bases. The CDR3 totals 12 residues.

The chain joins TRBV6-2 or TRBV6-3 to TRBJ2-1; maybe TRBD1 (5 bases). The CDR3 contains 15 residues. Per germline, CDR1 MNHEY and CDR2 SVGEGT. V gave up 6 bases and J gave up 0 bases, with 12 bases separating them. The CDR3 DNA reads TGTGCCAGCAGCCGCGATGGGGCCTCCTACAATGAGCAGTTCTTC. This gives the protein CASSRDGASYNEQFF.

This clonotype was found a few times. The chain recombines TRBV4-3 with TRBJ1-2; 9 bases are shared with TRBD1. CDR1 is LGHNA, CDR2 YSLEER, per germline. J was trimmed by 8 bases and V by 4 bases; bases with no gene match: 14. The CDR3 consists of 16 residues. CDR3 loop: CASSRSRDRVTSGYTF. The CDR3 coding sequence is TGCGCCAGCAGCCGAAGCCGGGACAGGGTTACGAGCGGCTACACCTTC.

The chain carries TRBV13 and TRBJ1-2, with D tentatively TRBD1 (5 bases). The germline V and J ends were trimmed by 5 bases and 7 bases, with 14 bases remaining between them. CDR3 length equals 13 residues. In germline, CDR1 is PRHDT, CDR2 FYEKMQ (reference sequence). The CDR3 here is CASSAQGRGGYTF. Here the CDR3 DNA reads TGTGCCAGCAGCGCCCAGGGAAGGGGTGGCTACACCTTC.

The chain has TRBV7-2 and TRBJ1-1; D gene unclear. V was pared by 5 bases and J by 5 bases, with 12 bases between. CDR3 size: 13 residues. Germline V gene data show CDR1 as SGHTA and CDR2 as FQGNSA. The CDR3, as DNA: TGTGCCAGCAGCCCATACCCTTATACTGAAGCTTTCTTT. It translates to CASSPYPYTEAFF.

This rearrangement joins TRBV20-1 to TRBJ2-7; maybe TRBD1 (5 bases). The CDR3 is 15 residues long. With 0 bases removed from V and 3 bases from J, the gap between germline ends came to 15 bases. CDR1 DFQATT and CDR2 SNEGSKA come from the germline V gene (reference sequence). CDR3 sequence reads: CSARDYATAHYEQYF. CDR3 nucleotides: TGCAGTGCTAGAGATTACGCGACAGCCCACTACGAGCAGTACTTC.

This chain links TRBV29-1 with TRBJ2-5; 10 bases agree with TRBD1. This CDR3 region has 14 residues. Germline CDR1 and CDR2: SQVTM and ANQGSEA. Trimming took 4 bases from V and 11 from J; bases not matched to a gene: 13. The CDR3 region has the DNA TGCAGCGTTGGGGTAGGGACAGGGGTGAAGGAGCAGTACTTC. Translating it yields CSVGVGTGVKEQYF. The variable domain in full, with the rest retrieved from reference TRBV29-1 and TRBJ2-5, is SAVISQKPSRDICQRGTSLTIQCQVDSQVTMMFWYRQQPGQSLTLIATANQGSEATYESGFVIDKFPISRPNLTFSTLTVSNMSPEDSSIYLCSVGVGTGVKEQYFGPGTRLLVL.

This clonotype was found a few times. V and J are TRBV3-1 and TRBJ2-7; TRBD2 might be the D (5 bases). The CDR3 covers 13 residues. V lost 11 bases and J 3 bases, leaving 17 bases between the germline ends. Germline CDR1 LGHDT, CDR2 YNNKEL (reference sequence). Here the CDR3 DNA reads TGTGCCGCAAGAAAAACGGGGATCTACGAGCAGTACTTC. Amino acid sequence: CAARKTGIYEQYF.

DNA of the CDR3: TGTGCCAGCAGGTTAGCGGGAGGGCCAAAGTACTTC. This gives the protein CASRLAGGPKYF. V gene TRBV27 combines with J gene TRBJ2-7; 11 bases are a match to TRBD2. The V segment lost 6 bases and the J segment 11 bases; nucleotides outside the gene matches: 6. This CDR3 has 12 amino acids. Germline V gene data show CDR1 as MNHEY and CDR2 as SMNVEV (reference sequence).

V gene TRBV5-4 combines with J gene TRBJ1-2; D gene ambiguous. CDR1 is SGHNT, CDR2 YYREEE, per germline (reference sequence). The CDR3 has 14 amino acids. Trimming took 5 bases from V and 5 from J, leaving 16 bases between them. CDR3 sequence: CASRYTGRAYGYTF. The CDR3 coding sequence is TGTGCCAGCAGGTATACGGGCAGAGCTTATGGCTACACCTTC. The full variable domain, its missing parts supplied by reference TRBV5-4 and TRBJ1-2, is ETGVTQSPTHLIKTRGQQVTLRCSSQSGHNTVSWYQQALGQGPQFIFQYYREEENGRGNFPPRFSGLQFPNYSSELNVNALELDDSALYLCASRYTGRAYGYTFGSGTRLTVV.

The rearrangement uses TRBV20-1 and TRBJ2-5; 7 nucleotides match TRBD2. The CDR3 contains 15 residues. CDR1 and CDR2 from the germline V gene are DFQATT and SNEGSKA (reference sequence). V shed 3 bases, J shed 2 bases, and the junction held 9 bases outside the gene matches. CDR3 protein: CSAREWGSGQETQYF. Here the CDR3 DNA reads TGCAGTGCTAGGGAGTGGGGTAGCGGGCAAGAGACCCAGTACTTC.

This clonotype was counted only a few times. J is TRBJ2-5 and V is TRBV7-2, with D possibly TRBD2 on 6 matching bases. Trimming took off 5 bases at V and 3 bases at J, with 16 bases between the two ends. The CDR3 length is 15 residues. Germline values: CDR1 SGHTA, CDR2 FQGNSA. CDR3 residues: CASSRRGASEETQYF. The DNA for the CDR3 is TGTGCCAGCAGCCGAAGGGGAGCTAGCGAAGAGACCCAGTACTTC.

The chain combines TRBV14 with TRBJ2-3; D is ambiguous. The CDR3 extends over 13 amino acids. The germline V gene encodes CDR1 SGHDN and CDR2 FVKESK. V dropped 4 bases and J dropped 6 bases, with 11 bases sitting between them. The CDR3 bases are TGTGCCAGCAGCCCCACCCTTTTCGATACGCAGTATTTT. As protein: CASSPTLFDTQYF.

The V gene is TRBV4-2, the J gene TRBJ2-5, with D possibly matching TRBD2 (6 bases). The CDR3 covers 18 residues. The V gene's germline CDR1 is LGHNA and CDR2 YNFKEQ. Trimming stripped 0 bases from V and 4 bases from J, with 21 bases between. The chain's CDR3 is CASSQESPGTLPGETQYF. DNA of the CDR3: TGTGCCAGCAGCCAAGAGTCGCCCGGGACTCTGCCGGGAGAGACCCAGTACTTC.

The count of this clonotype is one. The chain joins TRBV4-3 to TRBJ2-7; 8 bases match TRBD2. Germline V gene data show CDR1 as LGHNA and CDR2 as YSLEER. The CDR3 loop spans 14 amino acids. V lost 5 bases and J lost 10; bases outside the gene matches: 13. CDR3 amino acids: CASSVTGGSQIQYF. Here the CDR3 DNA reads TGCGCCAGCAGCGTAACGGGAGGGAGTCAAATTCAGTACTTC.

V usage is TRBV30 and J usage is TRBJ2-7; possible D gene TRBD2, 5 bases. The CDR3 extends over 12 amino acids. Trimming stripped 3 bases from V and 2 bases from J, with 8 bases between. From germline, CDR1 is GTSNPN and CDR2 SVGIG (reference sequence). The CDR3: CAWRRDTYEQYF. The CDR3 region has the DNA TGTGCCTGGAGACGGGATACCTACGAGCAGTACTTC.

V gene TRBV7-2 combines with J gene TRBJ2-7; 8 bases fit TRBD2. V shed 4 bases and J 4 bases; nucleotides not matched to a gene: 9. CDR1 is SGHTA, CDR2 FQGNSA, per germline. The CDR3 is 15 residues long. The chain's CDR3 is CASSSPSGSGYEQYF. The CDR3 DNA sequence: TGTGCCAGCAGCTCCCCAAGCGGGAGTGGGTACGAGCAGTACTTC.

The table lists this clonotype with a count of one. This chain joins TRBV7-2 and TRBJ2-1; 7 nucleotides match TRBD2. Trimming took 5 bases from V and 6 from J; bases not matched to a gene: 16. The CDR3 has 17 residues. Germline V gives CDR1 SGHTA, CDR2 FQGNSA. CDR3 in DNA: TGTGCCAGCAGCCCCCATAGTATCGGACTAGTCCTCAATGAGCAGTTCTTC. Translating gives CASSPHSIGLVLNEQFF.